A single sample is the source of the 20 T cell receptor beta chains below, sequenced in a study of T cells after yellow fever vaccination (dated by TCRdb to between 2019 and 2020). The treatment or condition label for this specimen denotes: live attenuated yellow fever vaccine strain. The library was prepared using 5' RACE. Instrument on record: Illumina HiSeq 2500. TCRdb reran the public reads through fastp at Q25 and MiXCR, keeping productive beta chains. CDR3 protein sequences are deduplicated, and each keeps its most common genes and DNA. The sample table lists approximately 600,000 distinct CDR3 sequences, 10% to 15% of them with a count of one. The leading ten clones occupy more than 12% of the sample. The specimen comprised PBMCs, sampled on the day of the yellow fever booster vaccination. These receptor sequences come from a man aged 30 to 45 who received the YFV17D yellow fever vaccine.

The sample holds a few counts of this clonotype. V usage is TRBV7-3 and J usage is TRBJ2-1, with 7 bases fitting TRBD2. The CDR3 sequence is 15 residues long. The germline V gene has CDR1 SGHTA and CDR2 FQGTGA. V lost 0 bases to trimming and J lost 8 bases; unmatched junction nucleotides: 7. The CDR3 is CASSLTREKSDEQFF. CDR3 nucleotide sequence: TGTGCCAGCAGCTTAACGCGGGAGAAGTCGGATGAGCAGTTCTTC.

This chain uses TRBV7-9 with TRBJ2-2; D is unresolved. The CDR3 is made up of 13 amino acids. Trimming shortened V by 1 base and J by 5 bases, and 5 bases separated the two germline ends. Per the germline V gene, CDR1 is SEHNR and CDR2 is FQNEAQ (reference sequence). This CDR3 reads CASSLGHTGELFF. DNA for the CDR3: TGTGCCAGCAGCTTAGGGCATACCGGGGAGCTGTTTTTT.

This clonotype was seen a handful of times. CDR3 loop: CASSLAAGDPYNEQFF. The CDR3 DNA sequence: TGCGCCAGCAGCTTGGCAGCGGGAGACCCCTACAATGAGCAGTTCTTC. The V and J genes are TRBV5-1 and TRBJ2-1, with 8 bases identical to TRBD2. The CDR3 spans 16 residues. The germline V gene encodes CDR1 SGHRS and CDR2 YFSETQ. V gave up 0 bases and J gave up 2 bases; unmatched junction bases: 4.

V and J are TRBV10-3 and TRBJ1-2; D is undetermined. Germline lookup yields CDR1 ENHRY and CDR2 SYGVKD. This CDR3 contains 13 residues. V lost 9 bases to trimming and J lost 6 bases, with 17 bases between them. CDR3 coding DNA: TGTGCCATTCGGACGGCGCTTAAGCATGGCTACACCTTC. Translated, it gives CAIRTALKHGYTF.

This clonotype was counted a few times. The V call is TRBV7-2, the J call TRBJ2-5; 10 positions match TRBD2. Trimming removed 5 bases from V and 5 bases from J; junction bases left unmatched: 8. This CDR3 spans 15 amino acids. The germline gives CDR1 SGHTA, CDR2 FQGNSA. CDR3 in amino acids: CASSTTTSGTETQYF. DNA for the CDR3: TGTGCCAGCAGCACAACCACTAGCGGGACGGAGACCCAGTACTTC.

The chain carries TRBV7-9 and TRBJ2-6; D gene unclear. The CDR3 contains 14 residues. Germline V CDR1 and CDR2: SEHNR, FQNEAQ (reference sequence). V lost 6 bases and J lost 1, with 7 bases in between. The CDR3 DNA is TGTGCCAGCAGTGTTAGGTCTGGGGCCAACGTCCTGACTTTC. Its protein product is CASSVRSGANVLTF. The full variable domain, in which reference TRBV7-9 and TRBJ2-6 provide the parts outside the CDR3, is DTGVSQNPRHKITKRGQNVTFRCDPISEHNRLYWYRQTLGQGPEFLTYFQNEAQLEKSRLLSDRFSAERPKGSFSTLEIQRTEQGDSAMYLCASSVRSGANVLTFGAGSRLTVL.

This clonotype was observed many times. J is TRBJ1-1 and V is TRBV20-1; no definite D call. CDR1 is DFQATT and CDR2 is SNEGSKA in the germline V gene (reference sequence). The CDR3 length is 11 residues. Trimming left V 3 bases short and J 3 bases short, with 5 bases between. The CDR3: CSASQDTEAFF. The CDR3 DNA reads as TGCAGTGCTAGCCAGGACACTGAAGCTTTCTTT.

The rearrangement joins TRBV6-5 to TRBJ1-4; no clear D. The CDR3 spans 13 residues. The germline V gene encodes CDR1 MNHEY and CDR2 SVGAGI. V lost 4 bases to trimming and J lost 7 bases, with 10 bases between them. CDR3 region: CASSFQRTEKLFF. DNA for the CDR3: TGTGCCAGCAGTTTTCAAAGGACTGAAAAACTGTTTTTT.

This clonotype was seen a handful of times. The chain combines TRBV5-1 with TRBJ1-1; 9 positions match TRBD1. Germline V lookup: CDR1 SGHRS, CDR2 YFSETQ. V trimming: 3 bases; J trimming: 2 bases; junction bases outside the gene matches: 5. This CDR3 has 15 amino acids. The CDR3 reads CASSSTGGYNTEAFF. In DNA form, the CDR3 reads TGCGCCAGCAGCTCAACAGGGGGCTATAACACTGAAGCTTTCTTT.

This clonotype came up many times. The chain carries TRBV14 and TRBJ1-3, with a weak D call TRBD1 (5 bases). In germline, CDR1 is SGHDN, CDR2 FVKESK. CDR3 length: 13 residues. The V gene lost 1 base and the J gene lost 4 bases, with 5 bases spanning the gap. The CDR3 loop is CASSQGTGNTIYF. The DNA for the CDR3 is TGTGCCAGCAGCCAAGGGACAGGAAACACCATATATTTT.

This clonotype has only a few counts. CDR3 nucleotides: TGTGCCAGCAGCCCCGGGGCCGCTGGTGCTTTCTTT. Translated, it gives CASSPGAAGAFF. The chain has TRBV7-8 and TRBJ1-1; the D gene is possibly TRBD1 (5 bases). Per germline, CDR1 SGHVS and CDR2 FQNEAQ. The CDR3 extends over 12 amino acids. V shed 5 bases and J shed 11 bases, with 15 bases lying between them.

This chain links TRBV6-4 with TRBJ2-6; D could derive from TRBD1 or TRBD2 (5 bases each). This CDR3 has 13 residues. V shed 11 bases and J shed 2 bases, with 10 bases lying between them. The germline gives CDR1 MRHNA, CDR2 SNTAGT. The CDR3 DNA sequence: TGTGCCGAGGGGTACCCTGGGGCCAACGTCCTGACTTTC. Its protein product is CAEGYPGANVLTF.

The CDR3 sequence is CSAREERDPYEQYF. For the CDR3, the DNA is TGCAGTGCTAGAGAGGAGCGGGACCCCTACGAGCAGTACTTC. The chain couples TRBV20-1 to TRBJ2-7, with 7 bases identical to TRBD2. Germline trimming cut 0 bases from V and 2 bases from J; bases unmatched to any gene: 4. Germline lookup yields CDR1 DFQATT and CDR2 SNEGSKA (reference sequence). This CDR3 has 14 residues.

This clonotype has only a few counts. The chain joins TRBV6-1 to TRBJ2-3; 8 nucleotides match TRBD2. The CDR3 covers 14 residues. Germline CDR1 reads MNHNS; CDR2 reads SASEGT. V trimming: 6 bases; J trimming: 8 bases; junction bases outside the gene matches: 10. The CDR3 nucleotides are TGTGCCAGCAGCCAAAGCGGGAGTTATGGTACGCAGTATTTT. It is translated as CASSQSGSYGTQYF.

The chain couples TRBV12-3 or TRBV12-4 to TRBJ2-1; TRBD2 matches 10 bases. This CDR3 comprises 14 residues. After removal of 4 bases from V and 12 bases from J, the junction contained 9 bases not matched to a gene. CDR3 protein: CASSSGLAGAPQFF. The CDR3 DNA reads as TGTGCCAGCAGTTCTGGGCTAGCGGGAGCTCCGCAGTTCTTC.

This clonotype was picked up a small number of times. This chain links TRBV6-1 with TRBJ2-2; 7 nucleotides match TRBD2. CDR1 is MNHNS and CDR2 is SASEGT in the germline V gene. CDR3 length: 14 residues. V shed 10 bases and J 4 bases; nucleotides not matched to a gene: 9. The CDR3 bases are TGTGCCACCCGTCGGGCTAGCGGCACCGGGGAGCTGTTTTTT. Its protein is CATRRASGTGELFF.

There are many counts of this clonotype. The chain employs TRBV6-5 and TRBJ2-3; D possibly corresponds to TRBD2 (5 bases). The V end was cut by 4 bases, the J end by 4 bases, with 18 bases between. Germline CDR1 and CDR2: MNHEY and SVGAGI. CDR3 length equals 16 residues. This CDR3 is CASSSGRFSGSDTQYF. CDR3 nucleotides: TGTGCCAGCAGTTCTGGGAGATTCTCTGGATCAGATACGCAGTATTTT.

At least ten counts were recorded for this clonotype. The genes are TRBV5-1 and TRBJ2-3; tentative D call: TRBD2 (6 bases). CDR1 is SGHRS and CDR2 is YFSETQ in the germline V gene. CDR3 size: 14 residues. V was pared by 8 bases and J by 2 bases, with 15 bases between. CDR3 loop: CASSSEDYTDTQYF. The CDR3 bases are TGCGCCAGTTCCTCTGAGGACTACACAGATACGCAGTATTTT.

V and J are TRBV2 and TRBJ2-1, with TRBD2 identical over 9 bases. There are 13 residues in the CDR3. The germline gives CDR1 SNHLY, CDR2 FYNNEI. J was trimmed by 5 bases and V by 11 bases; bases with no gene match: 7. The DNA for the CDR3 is TGTGCCCTCTCGGAGCGGGAGGACAATGAGCAGTTCTTC. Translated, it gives CALSEREDNEQFF.

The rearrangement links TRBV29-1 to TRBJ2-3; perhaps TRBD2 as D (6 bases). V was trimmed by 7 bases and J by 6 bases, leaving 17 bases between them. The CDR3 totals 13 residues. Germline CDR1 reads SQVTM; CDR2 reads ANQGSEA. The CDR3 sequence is CSADGGGSDTQYF. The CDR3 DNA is TGCAGCGCCGACGGGGGTGGTTCGGATACGCAGTATTTT.